Below, 31 T cell receptor beta chains from the same sample are listed, as sequenced in a study of T cell responses to AZD1222 COVID-19 vaccine. TCRdb's copy holds only in-frame clones and misses some; the assay was immunoSEQ multiplex PCR. This table has 130,000 or so clones, 70% to 90% appearing once. The starting material was peripheral blood, obtained 28 days after the second AZD1222 dose. The receptors derive from an adult who received the AZD1222 COVID-19 vaccine.

The CDR3 protein is CASRRQGLGTEAFF. Here the CDR3 DNA reads TGTGCCAGCAGGCGACAGGGGCTAGGAACTGAAGCTTTCTTT. This sequence joins TRBV7-2 and TRBJ1-1; 8 positions agree with TRBD1. With V trimmed by 6 bases and J by 5 bases, 8 bases remained unmatched. The CDR3 is made up of 14 amino acids. In germline, CDR1 is SGHTA, CDR2 FQGNSA.

The chain links TRBV5-6 to TRBJ2-4; D call uncertain. V was shortened by 7 bases and J by 1 base, with 6 bases between the two germline ends. Germline CDR1 SGHDT, CDR2 YYEEEE. The CDR3 consists of 12 residues. The CDR3 sequence is CASQNAKNIQYF. As DNA, the CDR3 is TGTGCCAGCCAGAACGCCAAAAACATTCAGTACTTC.

The chain links TRBV11-3 to TRBJ1-1; a possible D gene is TRBD1 (5 bases). Germline V lookup: CDR1 SGHNT, CDR2 YENEEA. CDR3 size: 13 residues. Trimming left V 4 bases short and J 1 base short, with 7 bases between. CDR3 nucleotide sequence: TGTGCCAGCAGCTCCGGACAGAACACTGAAGCTTTCTTT. Its translation: CASSSGQNTEAFF.

Points on this clone: One junction end does not reproduce the germline sequence, and a read error may be involved. V gene TRBV5-6 combines with J gene TRBJ1-1; possibly TRBD1 for D (6 bases). Germline values: CDR1 SGHDT, CDR2 YYEEEE. The CDR3 is 14 residues long. The CDR3 nucleotides read TGTGCCAGCAGCAGAGGGGGGGAGAACCCTGAAGCTTTCTTT. It specifies CASSRGGENPEAFF.

A word on this clone: A clone one base away is much larger, so this may be a read error. The same CDR3 also results from other DNA sequences found in this sample. This chain links TRBV4-2 with TRBJ2-2; 8 bases align to TRBD2. The J segment lost 6 bases and the V segment lost 11 bases, leaving 17 bases of the junction unmatched. Germline-derived CDR1 and CDR2 are LGHNA and YNFKEQ. The CDR3 length is 16 residues. In DNA form, the CDR3 reads TGTGCCCCCAGCCAAGCCCGGGGGGGGTTGTCCGGGGAGCTGTTTTTT. Residues: CAPSQARGGLSGELFF.

This clone was seen only once. CDR3 DNA: TGTGCCTGGAGTGCCCCCGGACTAGCGGGAGGATCCTCCTACAATGAGCAGTTCTTC. Amino acid sequence: CAWSAPGLAGGSSYNEQFF. The gene calls are TRBV30 and TRBJ2-1; 14 positions agree with TRBD2. After removal of 1 base from V and 0 bases from J, the junction contained 8 bases not matched to a gene. The CDR3 spans 19 residues. Germline values: CDR1 GTSNPN, CDR2 SVGIG (reference sequence).

This clone occurred once. This sequence joins TRBV28 and TRBJ2-1, with 10 bases fitting TRBD1. The CDR3 spans 16 residues. V gave up 5 bases and J gave up 3 bases; unmatched junction bases: 7. Germline V CDR1 and CDR2: MDHEN, SYDVKM. CDR3 DNA sequence: TGTGCCAGCAGTCAAGGACAGGGGGAATACTACAATGAGCAGTTCTTC. Protein: CASSQGQGEYYNEQFF.

This clone was seen once. The chain carries TRBV5-4 and TRBJ2-1; 11 bases match TRBD1. CDR1 is SGHNT, CDR2 YYREEE, per germline (reference sequence). The CDR3 is made up of 15 amino acids. Unmatched junction bases numbered 4, after V lost 3 bases and J lost 5 bases. DNA for the CDR3: TGTGCCAGCAGCTCCGGGACAGGGGGGCACAATGAGCAGTTCTTC. It codes for CASSSGTGGHNEQFF.

V gene TRBV18 combines with J gene TRBJ1-2; TRBD1 is a possible D gene (5 bases). Trimming shortened V by 3 bases and J by 0 bases, and 14 bases separated the two germline ends. Germline lookup yields CDR1 KGHSH and CDR2 LQKENI. The CDR3 is 16 amino acids. Here the CDR3 reads CASSPGPQGANYGYTF. The CDR3 DNA reads as TGTGCCAGCTCACCCGGGCCCCAGGGAGCTAACTATGGCTACACCTTC.

The chain links TRBV7-3 to TRBJ2-7, with D uncertain. From germline, CDR1 is SGHTA and CDR2 FQGTGA. V lost 4 bases and J 2 bases, leaving 9 bases between the germline ends. The CDR3 is 13 residues long. CDR3 amino acids: CASSSGPTYEQYF. The CDR3 DNA sequence: TGTGCCAGCAGCTCCGGACCTACCTACGAGCAGTACTTC. Based on the CDR3 plus reference TRBV7-3 and TRBJ2-7, the full variable domain is GAGVSQTPSNKVTEKGKYVELRCDPISGHTALYWYRQSLGQGPEFLIYFQGTGAADDSGLPNDRFFAVRPEGSVSTLKIQRTERGDSAVYLCASSSGPTYEQYFGPGTRLTVT.

The chain links TRBV5-1 to TRBJ2-1; 12 nucleotides match TRBD2. Germline V gene lookup returns CDR1 SGHRS and CDR2 YFSETQ. Trimming at V came to 7 bases and at J to 7 bases, leaving 12 bases not matched to a gene. The CDR3 length is 16 residues. CDR3 amino acids: CASQQLGLAGGNEQFF. The CDR3, as DNA: TGCGCCAGCCAACAATTGGGGCTAGCGGGAGGGAATGAGCAGTTCTTC.

This sequence joins TRBV20-1 and TRBJ2-5, with a weak D call TRBD1 (5 bases). V was cut by 3 bases and J by 4 bases, with 18 bases left in between. CDR3 length equals 15 residues. Germline lookup yields CDR1 DFQATT and CDR2 SNEGSKA (reference sequence). The CDR3 here is CSASGRTQRGETQYF. The CDR3 region has the DNA TGCAGTGCTAGTGGCCGGACACAACGAGGAGAGACCCAGTACTTC.

The J gene is TRBJ2-7, the V gene TRBV18, with 10 bases identical to TRBD2. Germline V gene lookup returns CDR1 KGHSH and CDR2 LQKENI. The length of the CDR3 is 16 residues. V lost 6 bases and J lost 3; bases outside the gene matches: 11. The DNA of the CDR3 is TGTGCCAGCTCCGCACCTGGGTCTAGCGGGAGCTACGAGCAGTACTTC. Protein sequence: CASSAPGSSGSYEQYF. Looking up the rest from reference TRBV18 and TRBJ2-7 gives the full variable domain: NAGVMQNPRHLVRRRGQEARLRCSPMKGHSHVYWYRQLPEEGLKFMVYLQKENIIDESGMPKERFSAEFPKEGPSILRIQQVVRGDSAAYFCASSAPGSSGSYEQYFGPGTRLTVT.

CDR3 nucleotide sequence: TGTGCCAGCAACAATAGGGTGGGCGCTGAAGCTTTCTTT. Translating it yields CASNNRVGAEAFF. V usage is TRBV7-2 and J usage is TRBJ1-1; D unclear. The CDR3 runs 13 residues. Germline values: CDR1 SGHTA, CDR2 FQGNSA. V was trimmed by 7 bases and J by 6 bases, leaving 15 bases between them.

Only a few counts were recorded for this clone. This sequence joins TRBV30 and TRBJ1-1, with D tentatively TRBD1 (6 bases). V was pared by 2 bases and J by 5 bases, with 15 bases between. The V gene's germline CDR1 is GTSNPN and CDR2 SVGIG (reference sequence). This CDR3 has 14 amino acids. This CDR3 reads CAWSPLTGRTEAFF. Written as DNA, the CDR3 is TGTGCCTGGAGTCCCCTCACAGGGAGGACTGAAGCTTTCTTT.

V gene TRBV9 combines with J gene TRBJ2-7; 9 bases match TRBD2. The germline CDR1 and CDR2 sequences are SGDLS and YYNGEE. Trimming removed 4 bases from V and 2 bases from J; junction bases left unmatched: 4. The CDR3 length is 14 residues. CDR3 nucleotides: TGTGCCAGCAGCACGACTAGCGGAACCTACGAGCAGTACTTC. This codes for CASSTTSGTYEQYF.

The chain combines TRBV29-1 with TRBJ2-3; maybe TRBD2 (5 bases). Trimming removed 6 bases at V and 4 bases at J, with 17 bases between. CDR1 SQVTM and CDR2 ANQGSEA come from the germline V gene. The CDR3 sequence is 14 residues long. CDR3 residues: CSVARGIVADTQYF. CDR3 bases: TGCAGCGTGGCCAGAGGGATTGTCGCAGATACGCAGTATTTT.

This clone was recorded only once. The J gene is TRBJ2-3, the V gene TRBV28; 8 bases map to TRBD2. Germline CDR1 reads MDHEN; CDR2 reads SYDVKM. V dropped 3 bases and J dropped 5; count of bases not matched to a gene: 10. CDR3 length equals 16 residues. CDR3: CASSFFGGRSGDTQYF. The CDR3 bases are TGTGCCAGCAGTTTTTTCGGCGGGAGGTCGGGAGATACGCAGTATTTT.

The rearrangement links TRBV4-2 to TRBJ1-4; 7 bases align to TRBD1. Looked up from germline, CDR1 is LGHNA and CDR2 is YNFKEQ. The CDR3 contains 15 residues. V dropped 3 bases and J dropped 8; count of bases not matched to a gene: 9. CDR3 loop: CASSQPSTGLEKLFF. DNA for the CDR3: TGTGCCAGCAGCCAGCCCTCGACAGGGCTCGAAAAACTGTTTTTT.

The chain carries TRBV19 and TRBJ1-2; D is perhaps TRBD1 (5 bases). Trimming left V 2 bases short and J 0 bases short, with 16 bases between. Germline lookup yields CDR1 LNHDA and CDR2 SQIVND (reference sequence). CDR3 length: 17 residues. CDR3 sequence: CASSIQGVGEANYGYTF. CDR3 DNA: TGTGCCAGTAGTATACAGGGCGTTGGAGAGGCTAACTATGGCTACACCTTC. Combining the CDR3 with reference TRBV19 and TRBJ1-2 gives the whole variable domain DGGITQSPKYLFRKEGQNVTLSCEQNLNHDAMYWYRQDPGQGLRLIYYSQIVNDFQKGDIAEGYSVSREKKESFPLTVTSAQKNPTAFYLCASSIQGVGEANYGYTFGSGTRLTVV.

This clone has only a few counts. The chain uses TRBV3-1 (or the pseudogene TRBV3-2) and TRBJ1-4, with a possible D match to TRBD1 (5 bases). The CDR3 sequence is 17 residues long. V was cut by 0 bases and J by 1 base, with 12 bases left in between. The V gene's germline CDR1 is LGHDT and CDR2 YNNKEL (reference sequence). CDR3 nucleotides: TGTGCCAGCAGCCAAGATTGGGGGGGGAGAACTAATGAAAAACTGTTTTTT. The encoded protein is CASSQDWGGRTNEKLFF.

This clone was seen a few times. The chain recombines TRBV28 with TRBJ1-1; D is unresolved. The CDR3 loop spans 13 amino acids. CDR1 is MDHEN and CDR2 is SYDVKM in the germline V gene. The V end lost 8 bases, the J end lost 0 bases, and 10 bases lay between the germline ends. The CDR3 region is CASSTALNTEAFF. In DNA form, the CDR3 reads TGTGCCAGCTCGACCGCCCTGAACACTGAAGCTTTCTTT.

The rearrangement uses TRBV6-6 and TRBJ2-2; the match to TRBD2 covers 13 bases. This CDR3 is built from 17 residues. CDR1 and CDR2 (germline): MNHNY, SVGAGI (reference sequence). The V and J ends lost 5 bases and 5 bases, in that order; junction bases with no gene match: 8. The CDR3, as DNA: TGTGCCAGCAGTCCTCGGACTAGCGGGAGACAAACCGGGGAGCTGTTTTTT. Its protein is CASSPRTSGRQTGELFF.

This chain connects TRBV23-1 to TRBJ2-7, with D perhaps TRBD1 or TRBD2 (5 bases each). TRBV23-1 falls under the ORF class, with uncertain function. The V end lost 8 bases, the J end lost 1 base, and 15 bases lay between the germline ends. CDR3 length equals 14 residues. The CDR3 here is CASPRGGWSYEQYF. The CDR3 nucleotides are TGCGCCAGCCCACGTGGGGGTTGGTCCTACGAGCAGTACTTC.

The rearrangement joins TRBV6-5 to TRBJ2-7; 11 nucleotides line up with TRBD1. The CDR3 sequence is 14 residues long. Per germline, CDR1 MNHEY and CDR2 SVGAGI. V lost 7 bases to trimming and J lost 3 bases; unmatched junction nucleotides: 5. The CDR3 region is CASTAGTGGYEQYF. The CDR3 DNA is TGTGCCAGCACCGCGGGGACAGGGGGCTACGAGCAGTACTTC.

This chain joins TRBV2 and TRBJ1-2; no definite D call. Trimming cost V 4 bases and J 4 bases, with 10 bases left between them. CDR3 length: 13 residues. CDR1 SNHLY and CDR2 FYNNEI come from the germline V gene. This CDR3 is CASSGGQSYGYTF. Here the CDR3 DNA reads TGTGCCAGCAGTGGTGGTCAGTCCTATGGCTACACCTTC.

The gene calls are TRBV20-1 and TRBJ1-2; TRBD1 agrees at 8 bases. The germline V gene has CDR1 DFQATT and CDR2 SNEGSKA (reference sequence). The CDR3 sequence is 10 residues long. V dropped 6 bases and J dropped 7; count of bases not matched to a gene: 1. CDR3 region: CSAGQGGYTF. The CDR3, as DNA: TGCAGTGCCGGACAGGGTGGCTACACCTTC.

This clone has a single count. This chain uses TRBV28 with TRBJ1-2; weak D call: TRBD1 (5 bases). Germline CDR1 MDHEN, CDR2 SYDVKM. Trimming stripped 2 bases from V and 5 bases from J, with 15 bases between. The CDR3 spans 15 residues. The CDR3 DNA reads as TGTGCCAGCAGTTTACCCGCGACAGTAACGTATGGCTACACCTTC. Amino acid sequence: CASSLPATVTYGYTF.

This chain connects TRBV28 to TRBJ2-7; D ambiguous. V lost 8 bases to trimming and J lost 2 bases, with 4 bases between them. The CDR3 loop spans 10 amino acids. The V gene's germline CDR1 is MDHEN and CDR2 SYDVKM. CDR3 sequence (DNA): TGTGCCAGCGCGGCCTACGAGCAGTACTTC. Translation gives CASAAYEQYF. Full variable domain (outside the CDR3, taken from reference TRBV28 and TRBJ2-7): DVKVTQSSRYLVKRTGEKVFLECVQDMDHENMFWYRQDPGLGLRLIYFSYDVKMKEKGDIPEGYSVSREKKERFSLILESASTNQTSMYLCASAAYEQYFGPGTRLTVT.

This chain connects TRBV27 to TRBJ1-5, with unresolved D. V shed 6 bases and J shed 1 base, with 4 bases lying between them. The V gene's germline CDR1 is MNHEY and CDR2 SMNVEV (reference sequence). The length of the CDR3 is 12 residues. CDR3: CASRASNQPQHF. The CDR3 DNA sequence: TGTGCCAGCAGGGCGAGCAATCAGCCCCAGCATTTT.

This rearrangement joins TRBV27 to TRBJ2-2; 10 bases are a match to TRBD1. Trimming took 4 bases from V and 5 from J; bases not matched to a gene: 4. CDR1 is MNHEY and CDR2 is SMNVEV in the germline V gene (reference sequence). There are 15 residues in the CDR3. In nucleotides, the CDR3 is TGTGCCAGCAGTTCGGGACAGGGGAGGACCGGGGAGCTGTTTTTT. The encoded protein is CASSSGQGRTGELFF.